This T cell receptor (beta chain) was retrieved from a study of T cell repertoires and HLA-DP antigens. The primer mix covered 54 TRBV segments and 13 TRBJ segments. The repertoire was sequenced with immunoSEQ multiplex PCR; TCRdb's copy has only in-frame clones and lacks some. The sample gives over 100,000 clones, around 92% of which show up once; 0.25% to 0.3% is in the top ten. Trimming pared 4 bases from V and 4 bases from J, leaving 8 bases between. Looked up from germline, CDR1 is SGHKS and CDR2 is YYEKEE (reference sequence). This CDR3 is 12 amino acids long. As for this clone: Its antigen is as yet unknown.

This sequence originates from a woman under 30 in good health and CMV-seronegative. Sequenced input: CD4+ T cells from PBMCs. V usage is TRBV5-5 and J usage is TRBJ1-1; D unclear. The CDR3 region has the DNA TGTGCCAGCAGCCGCATTGGCACTGAAGCTTTCTTT. This sequence encodes CASSRIGTEAFF.